Presented here are 14 T cell receptor beta chains from one specimen sequenced in a study of CD8 T cells in Susac syndrome. cDNA came from about 0.51 to 1 ug RNA primed by random hexamers. MiXCR, applied by TCRdb to the immunoSEQ multiplex PCR reads, yields one record per CDR3 protein. Of under 95,000 distinct CDR3 sequences detected, around 94% appear once; the ten largest clones hold about 0.28%. Sequencing input: CD4+ T cells from PBMCs. These receptors all stem from a human donor with Susac syndrome.

The chain joins TRBV12-3 or TRBV12-4 to TRBJ1-1; the match to TRBD1 covers 7 bases. This CDR3 has 11 residues. The V and J ends lost 6 bases and 11 bases, in that order; junction bases with no gene match: 6. This CDR3 is CASRRQGAAFF. CDR3 DNA: TGTGCCAGCAGGAGACAGGGAGCGGCTTTCTTT.

This sequence joins TRBV20-1 and TRBJ1-1; D gene uncertain. The CDR3 has 11 amino acids. V gave up 2 bases and J gave up 8 bases, with 9 bases separating them. Looked up from germline, CDR1 is DFQATT and CDR2 is SNEGSKA (reference sequence). This CDR3 reads CSARTPNEAFF. The CDR3 DNA reads TGCAGTGCTAGAACTCCGAACGAAGCTTTCTTT.

The chain uses TRBV18 and TRBJ1-6, with D possibly TRBD1 on 5 matching bases. The germline V gene has CDR1 KGHSH and CDR2 LQKENI. The CDR3 runs 17 residues. V was cut by 5 bases and J by 3 bases, with 17 bases left in between. In DNA form, the CDR3 reads TGTGCCAGCTCATCGGAGGCAGGGAGGCACTATAATTCACCCCTCCACTTT. It encodes CASSSEAGRHYNSPLHF.

The chain links TRBV5-6 to TRBJ2-4; a weak D match, TRBD1 (5 bases). Germline V CDR1 and CDR2: SGHDT, YYEEEE. The CDR3 has 15 amino acids. The ends were cut back, 0 bases at V and 0 bases at J, with 7 bases in the middle. The CDR3 protein is CASSLGQLAKNIQYF. The DNA for the CDR3 is TGTGCCAGCAGCTTGGGACAGCTAGCCAAAAACATTCAGTACTTC.

The chain recombines TRBV20-1 with TRBJ2-7, with 9 bases fitting TRBD1. This CDR3 has 14 amino acids. The J segment lost 1 base and the V segment lost 6 bases, leaving 7 bases of the junction unmatched. CDR1 and CDR2 (germline): DFQATT, SNEGSKA (reference sequence). The CDR3, as DNA: TGCAGTGCCGAGTCCGGGACAGGGTCCTACGAGCAGTACTTC. Protein product: CSAESGTGSYEQYF.

The genes are TRBV9 and TRBJ2-3; TRBD2 matches 8 bases. CDR1 and CDR2 from the germline V gene are SGDLS and YYNGEE. The trim removed 4 bases at V and 1 base at J, leaving 5 bases unmatched. The CDR3 runs 15 residues. This CDR3 reads CASSKKRGRTDTQYF. CDR3 nucleotide sequence: TGTGCCAGCAGCAAAAAGCGGGGGCGCACAGATACGCAGTATTTT. Based on the CDR3 plus reference TRBV9 and TRBJ2-3, the full variable domain is DSGVTQTPKHLITATGQRVTLRCSPRSGDLSVYWYQQSLDQGLQFLIQYYNGEERAKGNILERFSAQQFPDLHSELNLSSLELGDSALYFCASSKKRGRTDTQYFGPGTRLTVL.

This sequence joins TRBV20-1 and TRBJ2-3; D is perhaps TRBD1 (6 bases). V lost 5 bases and J 1 base, leaving 10 bases between the germline ends. The CDR3 is 13 residues long. The germline CDR1 and CDR2 sequences are DFQATT and SNEGSKA (reference sequence). Here the CDR3 DNA reads TGCAGTGCTTGGCCAGGGGGCACAGATACGCAGTATTTT. Its protein is CSAWPGGTDTQYF.

The rearrangement joins TRBV4-3 to TRBJ2-7, with a possible D match to TRBD2 (6 bases). Germline V gene sequence: CDR1 LGHNA, CDR2 YSLEER. V was trimmed by 0 bases and J by 9 bases, leaving 12 bases between them. The CDR3 length is 13 residues. CDR3 coding DNA: TGCGCCAGCAGCCAAGAGTACCCCGGGAGGCAGTACTTC. It codes for CASSQEYPGRQYF.

V usage is TRBV28 and J usage is TRBJ2-7; tentatively, D is TRBD1 or TRBD2 (5 bases each). Germline assignment: CDR1 MDHEN and CDR2 SYDVKM. Deletions cut 5 bases from V and 2 bases from J, with 16 bases between. The CDR3 has 15 amino acids. The CDR3, as DNA: TGTGCCAGCAGTACCCCAGGGACGGGCGCCTACGAGCAGTACTTC. This encodes CASSTPGTGAYEQYF.

The chain joins TRBV5-5 to TRBJ2-7, with TRBD1 as a possible D gene (5 bases). Trimming stripped 2 bases from V and 3 bases from J, with 12 bases between. Germline assignment: CDR1 SGHKS and CDR2 YYEKEE (reference sequence). CDR3 length: 14 amino acids. CDR3 loop: CASSFGQGGYEQYF. DNA of the CDR3: TGTGCCAGCAGCTTCGGTCAGGGTGGCTACGAGCAGTACTTC.

The chain is built from TRBV11-2 and TRBJ2-5; TRBD2 matches 12 bases. V dropped 3 bases and J dropped 2; count of bases not matched to a gene: 10. The CDR3 sequence is 18 residues long. The germline CDR1 and CDR2 sequences are SGHAT and FQNNGV. CDR3 bases: TGTGCCAGCAGCTTGCGACTAGCGGGGGCCGGGGGTCAAGAGACCCAGTACTTC. Translating it yields CASSLRLAGAGGQETQYF. Based on the CDR3 plus reference TRBV11-2 and TRBJ2-5, the full variable domain is EAGVAQSPRYKIIEKRQSVAFWCNPISGHATLYWYQQILGQGPKLLIQFQNNGVVDDSQLPKDRFSAERLKGVDSTLKIQPAKLEDSAVYLCASSLRLAGAGGQETQYFGPGTRLLVL.

The chain is built from TRBV21-1 and TRBJ2-3; TRBD2 is the table's D call and was not checked against the DNA. TRBV21-1 is a recognized pseudogene. The CDR3 runs 16 residues. This chain's CDR3 is CASSKIGSGSTDTQYF. The DNA of the CDR3 is TGTGCCAGCAGCAAAATCGGTAGCGGAAGCACAGATACGCAGTATTTT.

J is TRBJ2-7 and V is TRBV11-2; a weak D match, TRBD1 (6 bases). The germline gives CDR1 SGHAT, CDR2 FQNNGV. This CDR3 is built from 13 residues. V gave up 4 bases and J gave up 4 bases, with 11 bases separating them. CDR3: CASSSLDRYEQYF. DNA of the CDR3: TGTGCCAGCAGCTCTCTCGACAGGTACGAGCAGTACTTC.

J is TRBJ1-5 and V is TRBV6-4; D perhaps matches TRBD1 (5 bases). Looked up from germline, CDR1 is MRHNA and CDR2 is SNTAGT. The ends were cut back, 0 bases at V and 6 bases at J, with 9 bases in the middle. The CDR3 is 14 amino acids. DNA of the CDR3: TGTGCCAGCAGTGACTCGGGGGGTGTTCAGCCCCAGCATTTT. It codes for CASSDSGGVQPQHF.